This paragraph reports one T cell receptor (beta chain). Its cognate antigen is unknown. The sample comes from a study of shared clonotypes between healthy human individuals. Overall study findings and caveats: Generally, naive subsets came out with larger estimated richness than memory subsets. A reduction in generation probabilities was seen for non-shared clonotypes relative to those shared by all four donors.

Sequencing used immunoSEQ multiplex PCR; TCRdb keeps in-frame clones, though not all of them. Of around 2,100,000 clones listed, around 96% are singletons. The naive CD8 fraction comprised CD45RO-negative cells positively selected for CCR7 and excluded terminally differentiated effector memory CD45RA+ cells. Donors included only healthy HIV-negative adults lacking recent acute infections or vaccinations. With 0 bases removed from V and 8 bases from J, the gap between germline ends came to 12 bases. This CDR3 is built from 14 residues. CDR1 is SGHRS and CDR2 is YFSETQ in the germline V gene. This chain joins TRBV5-1 and TRBJ2-1; maybe TRBD2 (6 bases). Sequencing used naive CD8+ T cells sorted from blood. The clonotype originates from a man younger than 35 in good health. The CDR3 region is CASSLAAGLHEQFF. The DNA of the CDR3 is TGCGCCAGCAGCTTGGCGGCGGGGCTGCATGAGCAGTTCTTC.